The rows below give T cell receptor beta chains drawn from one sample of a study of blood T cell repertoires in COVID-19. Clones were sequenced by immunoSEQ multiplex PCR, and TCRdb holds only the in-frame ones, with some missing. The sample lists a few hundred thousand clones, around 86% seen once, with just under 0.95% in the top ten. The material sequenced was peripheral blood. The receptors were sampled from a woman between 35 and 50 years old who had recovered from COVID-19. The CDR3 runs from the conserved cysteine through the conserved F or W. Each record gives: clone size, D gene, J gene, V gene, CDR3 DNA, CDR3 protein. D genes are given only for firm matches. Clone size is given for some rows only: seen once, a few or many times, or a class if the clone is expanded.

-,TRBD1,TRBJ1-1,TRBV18,TGTGCCAGCTCAACAACGGGACAGGGTGTCACTGAAGCTTTCTTT,CASSTTGQGVTEAFF
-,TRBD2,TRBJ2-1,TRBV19,TGTGCCAGTAGTATAGAGGGGACTATTTACAATGAGCAGTTCTTC,CASSIEGTIYNEQFF
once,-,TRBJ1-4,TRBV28,TGTGCCAGCTCCTTCAGGGAAAAACTGTTTTTT,CASSFREKLFF
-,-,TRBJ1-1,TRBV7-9,TGTGCCAGCAGCTCGAGGACAGACGAAGCTTTCTTT,CASSSRTDEAFF
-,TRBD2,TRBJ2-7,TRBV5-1,TGCGCCAGCAGCTTCCGACTAGCGGAGGTCTACGAGCAGTACTTC,CASSFRLAEVYEQYF
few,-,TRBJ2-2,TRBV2,TGTGCCAGCAGTGAAGAGGGGGAGGGCACCGGGGAGCTGTTTTTT,CASSEEGEGTGELFF
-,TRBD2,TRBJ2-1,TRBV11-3,TGTGCCAGCAGCCAACCGGGAGGGAATGAGCAGTTCTTC,CASSQPGGNEQFF
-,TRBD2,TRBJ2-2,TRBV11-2,TGTGCCAGCAGCTCGACTAGCGGGATGATCCCCGGGGAGCTGTTTTTT,CASSSTSGMIPGELFF
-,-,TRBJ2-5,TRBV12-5,TGTGCTAGTGGTTTGTCTGGGGGGAGGGAGACCCAGTACTTC,CASGLSGGRETQYF
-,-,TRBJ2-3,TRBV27,TGTGCCAGCAGTGCCCTGGGGGGAGGCCTCGGGGTAACAGATACGCAGTATTTT,CASSALGGGLGVTDTQYF
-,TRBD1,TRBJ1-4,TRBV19,TGTGCCAGAAAGAAAACGGGACAGGGTAATGAAAAACTGTTTTTT,CARKKTGQGNEKLFF
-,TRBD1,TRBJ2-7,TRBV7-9,TGTGCCAGCAGCGAAGGGACAGCATACGAGCAGTACTTC,CASSEGTAYEQYF
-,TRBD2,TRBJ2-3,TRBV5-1,TGCGCCAGCAGCCCGAGGGGTTTAGCGGGAGGCACAGATACGCAGTATTTT,CASSPRGLAGGTDTQYF
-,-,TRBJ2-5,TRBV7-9,TGTGCCAGCAGCTCCAGTTTCCAAGAGACCCAGTACTTC,CASSSSFQETQYF
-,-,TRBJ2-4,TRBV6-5,TGTGCCAGCAGCCTAGAGCCGCATGGCATTCAGTACTTC,CASSLEPHGIQYF
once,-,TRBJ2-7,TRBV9,TGTGCCAGCAGCGTAGAAGGGGATAAGAGCGAGCAGTACTTC,CASSVEGDKSEQYF
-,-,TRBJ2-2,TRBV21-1,TGTGCCAGCAGCAAAGCACTACGGGGACAGGGCGGGGCCGGGGAGCTGTTTTTT,CASSKALRGQGGAGELFF
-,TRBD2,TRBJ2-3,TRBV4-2,TGTGCCAGCAGCCAAGATCTAGCGGGAGGGCCAGATACGCAGTATTTT,CASSQDLAGGPDTQYF
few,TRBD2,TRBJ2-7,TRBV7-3,TGTGCCAGCAGCCCTAGCGGGAGTGGCGAGCAGTACTTC,CASSPSGSGEQYF
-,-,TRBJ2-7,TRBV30,TGTGCCTGGACCGGTGGGACTTCCTACGAGCAGTACTTC,CAWTGGTSYEQYF
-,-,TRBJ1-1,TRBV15,TGTGCCACCAGCAGAGTTCAGGGACATACTGAAGCTTTCTTT,CATSRVQGHTEAFF
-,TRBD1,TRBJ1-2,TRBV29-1,TGCAGCGGTGTAGGACAGGCTGGCTACACCTTC,CSGVGQAGYTF
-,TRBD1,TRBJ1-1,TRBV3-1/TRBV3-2,TGTGCCAGCAGCCAGGGACAGGGGAACACTGAAGCTTTCTTT,CASSQGQGNTEAFF
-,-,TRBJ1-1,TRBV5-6,TGTGCCAGCAGCTTTACAGTGAACACTGAAGCTTTCTTT,CASSFTVNTEAFF
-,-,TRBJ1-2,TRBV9,TGTGCCAGCAGCTCAGGGGTGTGGGGCTACACCTTC,CASSSGVWGYTF
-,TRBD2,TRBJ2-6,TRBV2,TGTGCCAGCACCCAACTAGCGGGAGGGCCGGGGGCCAACGTCCTGACTTTC,CASTQLAGGPGANVLTF
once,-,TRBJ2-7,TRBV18,TGTGCCAGCTCACCACCAGCCGGCTACGAGCAGTACTTC,CASSPPAGYEQYF
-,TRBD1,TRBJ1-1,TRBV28,TGTGCCAGCAGTTTATCGAGACAGGGCTGGGCTTTCTTT,CASSLSRQGWAFF
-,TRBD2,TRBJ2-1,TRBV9,TGTGCCAGCAGCCCGGCCCTAGCGGGACCCAATGAGCAGTTCTTC,CASSPALAGPNEQFF
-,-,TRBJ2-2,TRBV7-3,TGTGCCAGCAGCTCGCGGGGTACCCGGGAGCTGTTTTTT,CASSSRGTRELFF
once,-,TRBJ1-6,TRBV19,TGTGCCAGTAGTATAGACCCTAGGTCAATCAATTCACCCCTCCACTTT,CASSIDPRSINSPLHF
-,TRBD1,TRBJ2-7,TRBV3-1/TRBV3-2,TGTGCCAGCAGCCGGGGACAGATAAACTACGAGCAGTACTTC,CASSRGQINYEQYF
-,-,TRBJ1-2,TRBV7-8,TGTGCCAGCAGCCCGGGGGGTTCGGGGGGCTACACCTTC,CASSPGGSGGYTF
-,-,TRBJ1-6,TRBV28,TGTGCCAGCACCCTACCCTATAATTCACCCCTCCACTTT,CASTLPYNSPLHF
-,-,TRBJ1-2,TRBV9,TGTGCCAGCAGCGGAGAGCTAGTCTACACCTTC,CASSGELVYTF
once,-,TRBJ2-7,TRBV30,TGTGCCTGGAGTGTACCGCCCGGGGTGATCTCCTACGAGCAGTACTTC,CAWSVPPGVISYEQYF
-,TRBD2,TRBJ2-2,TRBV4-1,TGCGCCAGCAGCGGTAGCGGGAGGGAACTAAGGAACACCGGGGAGCTGTTTTTT,CASSGSGRELRNTGELFF
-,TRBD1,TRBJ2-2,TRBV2,TGTGCCAGCAGGGGACAGCTGAACACCGGGGAGCTGTTTTTT,CASRGQLNTGELFF
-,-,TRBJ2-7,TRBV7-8,TGTGCCAGCAGCTTATTGGGCCCGACCTACGAGCAGTACTTC,CASSLLGPTYEQYF
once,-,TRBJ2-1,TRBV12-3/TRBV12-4,TGTGCCAGCAGCCCGCGGGATGAGCAGTTCTTC,CASSPRDEQFF
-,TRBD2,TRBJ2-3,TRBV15,TGTGCCACCAGCAGTCCCTCGGGACTAGCGGGAGATACGCAGTATTTT,CATSSPSGLAGDTQYF
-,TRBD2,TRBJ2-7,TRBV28,TGTGCCAGCGGATCTAGCGGGAGTGTATACGAGCAGTACTTC,CASGSSGSVYEQYF
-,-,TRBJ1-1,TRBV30,TGTGCCCTGGACATTAGCGGCGACACTGAAGCTTTCTTT,CALDISGDTEAFF
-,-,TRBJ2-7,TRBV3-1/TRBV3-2,TGTGCCAGCAGCCAAGACGTATCGGGGTACGAGCAGTACTTC,CASSQDVSGYEQYF
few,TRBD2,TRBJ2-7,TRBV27,TGTGCCAGCAGTTTTGGTAGCGGGAGAAACGAGCAGTACTTC,CASSFGSGRNEQYF
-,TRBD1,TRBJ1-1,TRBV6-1,TGTGCCAGCAGTGGAAGGGACAGCTCCATGAACACTGAAGCTTTCTTT,CASSGRDSSMNTEAFF
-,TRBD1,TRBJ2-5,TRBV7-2,TGTGCCAGCAGCTTAGCGGGGTGGGGGACAGGGATGGAGACCCAGTACTTC,CASSLAGWGTGMETQYF
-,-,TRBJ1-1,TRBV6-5,TGTGCCAGCAGTTACTCGGCAGGGAACACTGAAGCTTTCTTT,CASSYSAGNTEAFF
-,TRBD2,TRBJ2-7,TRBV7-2,TGTGCCAGCAGCTTCACCCTAGCGGGAGGGAGGGAGCAGTACTTC,CASSFTLAGGREQYF